This T cell receptor (beta chain) was obtained from a study of blood T cell repertoires in COVID-19. Whole-study context: Samples representing acute and convalescent COVID-19 were sourced from the United States, Italy and Spain. In each case, the material was cDNA or gDNA derived from T cells, B-cell-depleted T cells, or PBMCs.

Method: immunoSEQ multiplex PCR; TCRdb's copy keeps in-frame clones and lacks some. The data contain approximately 190,000 clones, roughly 80% of them singletons. This clone was seen once. The material sequenced was peripheral blood. The sequence was obtained from a man in his sixties with active or convalescent COVID-19.

The CDR3 region is CASSGHLTEAFF. CDR3 sequence (DNA): TGTGCCAGCAGTGGACATCTCACTGAAGCTTTCTTT. The chain combines TRBV9 with TRBJ1-1, with a weak D call TRBD1 (5 bases). CDR1 is SGDLS and CDR2 is YYNGEE in the germline V gene. Trimming stripped 5 bases from V and 4 bases from J, with 9 bases between. CDR3 length: 12 amino acids.